The rows below give T cell receptor beta chains drawn from one sample of a study of T cell repertoires in cytomegalovirus infection. A single record per CDR3 protein comes from TCRdb applying MiXCR to the reads. The sample lists approximately 500,000 distinct CDR3 sequences, about 33% occurring once. These receptors' targets are unknown. The sample was cultured PBMCs, taken from culture after CMV antigen stimulation. All receptors derive from a human donor in good health (CMV status not recorded). Some clones in this sample may be carry-over from other donors' samples. The CDR3 runs from the conserved cysteine through the conserved F or W.

v_call: TRBV12-3/TRBV12-4
j_call: TRBJ2-1
cdr3_aa: CASSLQAGGGLGQFF

v_call: TRBV5-1
j_call: TRBJ2-1
cdr3_aa: CASSLVSPLVNEQFF

v_call: TRBV6-5
j_call: TRBJ2-2
cdr3_aa: CASKSGRMNTGELFF

v_call: TRBV6-1
j_call: TRBJ2-7
cdr3_aa: CASSGRIGTSGSRVGEQYF

v_call: TRBV19
j_call: TRBJ2-2
cdr3_aa: CASSIRPAGTGELFF

v_call: TRBV6-5
j_call: TRBJ1-4
cdr3_aa: CASSYDRGEKLFF

v_call: TRBV6-5
j_call: TRBJ2-6
cdr3_aa: CATFGQGVGANVLTF

v_call: TRBV27
j_call: TRBJ2-2
cdr3_aa: CASRSFGVLGDSNTGELFF

v_call: TRBV27
j_call: TRBJ2-2
cdr3_aa: CATRTPPGELFF

v_call: TRBV28
j_call: TRBJ2-1
cdr3_aa: CASSWTRRFYEQFF

v_call: TRBV7-2
j_call: TRBJ1-3
cdr3_aa: CASSLSRGGSGNTIYF

v_call: TRBV7-8
j_call: TRBJ2-1
cdr3_aa: CASSKRLATILYNEQFF

v_call: TRBV7-2
j_call: TRBJ1-1
cdr3_aa: CASSLRQGATTEAFF

v_call: TRBV19
j_call: TRBJ2-5
cdr3_aa: CASSIGGQSFQETQYF

v_call: TRBV2
j_call: TRBJ2-7
cdr3_aa: CASNTGQAGEQYF

v_call: TRBV25-1
j_call: TRBJ2-4
cdr3_aa: CASSEFGSQRAKNIQYF

v_call: TRBV27
j_call: TRBJ2-7
cdr3_aa: CASRTDREYEQYF

v_call: TRBV19
j_call: TRBJ2-4
cdr3_aa: CASSPGLVAKNIQYF

v_call: TRBV7-6
j_call: TRBJ2-5
cdr3_aa: CASSLYREGQETQYF

v_call: TRBV10-3
j_call: TRBJ2-7
cdr3_aa: CAISGPGQGAYEQYF

v_call: TRBV7-2
j_call: TRBJ1-5
cdr3_aa: CASSLNGGRQPQHF

v_call: TRBV28
j_call: TRBJ2-7
cdr3_aa: CASSLRAYEQYF

v_call: TRBV7-2
j_call: TRBJ1-2
cdr3_aa: CASSSGTGNGYTF

v_call: TRBV19
j_call: TRBJ2-1
cdr3_aa: CASAGGLTDGADEQFF

v_call: TRBV4-1
j_call: TRBJ2-3
cdr3_aa: CASSQTPGLGTDTQYF

v_call: TRBV28
j_call: TRBJ1-1
cdr3_aa: CASSPGISWNTEAFF

v_call: TRBV7-2
j_call: TRBJ1-1
cdr3_aa: CASSFTGQSEAFF

v_call: TRBV11-2
j_call: TRBJ2-2
cdr3_aa: CASSLVSGRGELFF

v_call: TRBV7-4
j_call: TRBJ1-4
cdr3_aa: CASSFAGTEEKLFF

v_call: TRBV28
j_call: TRBJ1-1
cdr3_aa: CASSGREAFF

v_call: TRBV7-2
j_call: TRBJ2-1
cdr3_aa: CASSSSSGRLYNEQFF

v_call: TRBV7-2
j_call: TRBJ2-3
cdr3_aa: CASSFGLAGGDDTQYF

v_call: TRBV12-3/TRBV12-4
j_call: TRBJ1-4
cdr3_aa: CASSLRGFEKLFF

v_call: TRBV23-1
j_call: TRBJ2-7
cdr3_aa: CASPLISSSYEQYF

v_call: TRBV12-3/TRBV12-4
j_call: TRBJ2-3
cdr3_aa: CASSPPGLGLTQYF

v_call: TRBV7-3
j_call: TRBJ2-3
cdr3_aa: CASSLRKGDTQYF

v_call: TRBV6-2/TRBV6-3
j_call: TRBJ2-5
cdr3_aa: CASSQREQETQYF

v_call: TRBV7-9
j_call: TRBJ1-2
cdr3_aa: CASSFKGPNYGYTF

v_call: TRBV20-1
j_call: TRBJ2-1
cdr3_aa: CSAPRDSRSLGNEQFF

v_call: TRBV11-1
j_call: TRBJ2-3
cdr3_aa: CASSVRDGFTDTQYF